Listed here are 30 T cell receptor beta chains from one sample, sequenced in a study of blood T cell repertoires in COVID-19. Some clones are missing from TCRdb's copy, which holds only in-frame ones; the method was immunoSEQ multiplex PCR. The table records 100,000 or so clones, 86% of them present only once. Sequenced sample: peripheral blood. The receptors derive from a man in his sixties with acute or convalescent COVID-19.

The chain uses TRBV5-1 and TRBJ1-1; the D is unclear. The CDR3 runs 14 residues. V was cut by 2 bases and J by 2 bases, with 10 bases left in between. The germline CDR1 and CDR2 sequences are SGHRS and YFSETQ. CDR3: CASSLLAENTEAFF. CDR3 bases: TGCGCCAGCAGCTTATTGGCGGAAAACACTGAAGCTTTCTTT.

The chain couples TRBV6-5 to TRBJ1-1; 7 bases align to TRBD1. The CDR3 has 14 residues. Looked up from germline, CDR1 is MNHEY and CDR2 is SVGAGI. V lost 0 bases, J lost 6 bases, and 4 bases stayed unmatched. The CDR3 DNA is TGTGCCAGCAGTTACTCGACAGGGAGGCCTGAAGCTTTCTTT. Protein sequence: CASSYSTGRPEAFF.

The V and J genes are TRBV30 and TRBJ1-1; 9 nucleotides line up with TRBD1. Germline CDR1 GTSNPN, CDR2 SVGIG (reference sequence). V trimming: 0 bases; J trimming: 4 bases; junction bases outside the gene matches: 6. CDR3 size: 15 residues. CDR3 in amino acids: CAWSVSLQGATEAFF. The CDR3 bases are TGTGCCTGGAGTGTTTCGTTACAGGGGGCCACTGAAGCTTTCTTT.

This clone was recorded a few times. Here the CDR3 reads CASSLDRVGFYGYTF. The CDR3 region has the DNA TGTGCCAGCAGCTTAGACAGGGTAGGATTTTATGGCTACACCTTC. This chain connects TRBV11-2 to TRBJ1-2, with D perhaps matching TRBD1 (5 bases). V lost 0 bases, J lost 5 bases, and 13 bases lay in between. There are 15 residues in the CDR3. Per germline, CDR1 SGHAT and CDR2 FQNNGV.

The rearrangement links TRBV10-3 to TRBJ2-1, with TRBD2 identical over 16 bases. V shed 5 bases and J 5 bases; nucleotides not matched to a gene: 6. Germline CDR1 reads ENHRY; CDR2 reads SYGVKD. CDR3 length: 17 amino acids. CDR3 DNA: TGTGCCATCAGTTCTATTGGGACTAGCGGGGGGGACAATGAGCAGTTCTTC. Encoded protein: CAISSIGTSGGDNEQFF.

V is TRBV9 and J is TRBJ2-5, with 11 bases identical to TRBD1. The CDR3 consists of 15 residues. CDR1 is SGDLS, CDR2 YYNGEE, per germline. The V and J ends lost 4 bases and 4 bases, in that order; junction bases with no gene match: 6. The CDR3 DNA follows: TGTGCCAGCAGCATCGGACAGGGGGCGTTAGAGACCCAGTACTTC. As protein: CASSIGQGALETQYF.

The rearrangement uses TRBV5-1 and TRBJ2-5, with TRBD2 matching 13 bases. Germline-derived CDR1 and CDR2 are SGHRS and YFSETQ. The CDR3 contains 17 residues. Trimming cost V 4 bases and J 2 bases; bases outside gene matches: 8. The CDR3 nucleotides read TGCGCCAGCAGCCCTGGACTAGCGGGAGACAGGCAAGAGACCCAGTACTTC. Residues: CASSPGLAGDRQETQYF.

This clone was seen only once. The rearrangement links TRBV29-1 to TRBJ1-4, with no clear D. V dropped 0 bases and J dropped 6 bases, with 8 bases sitting between them. This CDR3 spans 13 amino acids. Germline CDR1 SQVTM, CDR2 ANQGSEA. The DNA for the CDR3 is TGCAGCGTTGAAGATAGAGTTTATGAAAAACTGTTTTTT. Encoded protein: CSVEDRVYEKLFF.

The gene calls are TRBV27 and TRBJ1-6, with 7 bases that match TRBD1. Unmatched junction bases numbered 3, after V lost 6 bases and J lost 4 bases. The CDR3 is 14 residues long. The germline V gene encodes CDR1 MNHEY and CDR2 SMNVEV (reference sequence). The CDR3 is CASRETGYNSPLHF. The CDR3 DNA reads as TGTGCCAGCAGGGAGACAGGGTATAATTCACCCCTCCACTTT.

The CDR3 protein is CASSLDGTSLSEQFF. CDR3 in DNA: TGCGCCAGCAGCTTGGACGGGACATCGCTATCTGAGCAGTTCTTC. The chain uses TRBV5-1 and TRBJ2-1, with TRBD1 as a possible D gene (6 bases). CDR1 and CDR2 (germline): SGHRS, YFSETQ. The CDR3 has 15 amino acids. The V end was cut by 0 bases, the J end by 9 bases, with 16 bases between. Using reference TRBV5-1 and TRBJ2-1 for the parts outside the CDR3, the full variable domain is KAGVTQTPRYLIKTRGQQVTLSCSPISGHRSVSWYQQTPGQGLQFLFEYFSETQRNKGNFPGRFSGRQFSNSRSEMNVSTLELGDSALYLCASSLDGTSLSEQFFGPGTRLTVL.

Comment on this clone: The sample has other DNA sequences that encode this CDR3 too. The chain recombines TRBV12-3 or TRBV12-4 with TRBJ1-2; tentatively, D is TRBD1 (5 bases). This CDR3 region has 13 residues. The germline V and J ends were trimmed by 6 bases and 5 bases, with 13 bases remaining between them. The CDR3 DNA follows: TGTGCCAGCAGCAGAGACAGACTTTATGGCTACACCTTC. This codes for CASSRDRLYGYTF.

In DNA, the CDR3 is TGTGCCAGCAGCTTAGGTCAGGGTTATAATTCACCCCTCCACTTT. This encodes CASSLGQGYNSPLHF. The genes are TRBV7-2 and TRBJ1-6; D is possibly TRBD1 (5 bases). V was cut by 1 base and J by 4 bases, with 8 bases left in between. This CDR3 spans 15 amino acids. Per germline, CDR1 SGHTA and CDR2 FQGNSA.

V usage is TRBV7-2 and J usage is TRBJ1-2; the D gene is possibly TRBD1 (6 bases). This CDR3 is 15 amino acids long. Trimming left V 1 base short and J 8 bases short, with 17 bases between. Germline-derived CDR1 and CDR2 are SGHTA and FQGNSA. DNA for the CDR3: TGTGCCAGCAGCTTAGAACAGGGTTTTTCGGGCGGCTACACCTTC. Translation: CASSLEQGFSGGYTF.

This chain joins TRBV6-2 or TRBV6-3 and TRBJ1-1; TRBD1 matches at 7 bases. The CDR3 contains 17 residues. Germline CDR1 and CDR2: MNHEY and SVGEGT. Trimming removed 2 bases from V and 0 bases from J; junction bases left unmatched: 9. The CDR3 is CASSYHQGESMNTEAFF. The CDR3 DNA reads as TGTGCCAGCAGTTACCATCAGGGGGAATCCATGAACACTGAAGCTTTCTTT.

This chain uses TRBV5-1 with TRBJ1-2; the D gene is possibly TRBD1 (5 bases). The CDR3 has 15 amino acids. The V gene lost 3 bases and the J gene lost 4 bases, with 16 bases spanning the gap. CDR1 and CDR2 (germline): SGHRS, YFSETQ. DNA of the CDR3: TGCGCCAGCAGCTCGTTGGAAGGGGTCGGCTATGGCTACACCTTC. Its translation is CASSSLEGVGYGYTF.

This chain links TRBV18 with TRBJ1-5; 7 positions match TRBD1. The germline CDR1 and CDR2 sequences are KGHSH and LQKENI. The CDR3 extends over 14 amino acids. V lost 6 bases, J lost 3 bases, and 5 bases stayed unmatched. CDR3 nucleotides: TGTGCCAGCTCTCGGGACAGAACCAATCAGCCCCAGCATTTT. Translated, it gives CASSRDRTNQPQHF.

The sample holds one count of this clone. This chain uses TRBV19 with TRBJ1-3; 8 positions match TRBD1. The CDR3 loop spans 15 amino acids. V trimming: 6 bases; J trimming: 3 bases; junction bases outside the gene matches: 7. Per germline, CDR1 LNHDA and CDR2 SQIVND (reference sequence). The DNA for the CDR3 is TGTGCCAGTAGCGTCGGACAGGGCAGTGGAAACACCATATATTTT. Translating gives CASSVGQGSGNTIYF.

The chain carries TRBV7-9 and TRBJ2-1; 11 bases are shared with TRBD2. After removal of 5 bases from V and 5 bases from J, the junction contained 5 bases not matched to a gene. This CDR3 is built from 15 residues. Germline values: CDR1 SEHNR, CDR2 FQNEAQ (reference sequence). The CDR3 nucleotides read TGTGCCAGCAGCCTCCTAGCGGGGGGTCACAATGAGCAGTTCTTC. This gives the protein CASSLLAGGHNEQFF. The full variable domain, rest sourced from reference TRBV7-9 and TRBJ2-1, is DTGVSQNPRHKITKRGQNVTFRCDPISEHNRLYWYRQTLGQGPEFLTYFQNEAQLEKSRLLSDRFSAERPKGSFSTLEIQRTEQGDSAMYLCASSLLAGGHNEQFFGPGTRLTVL.

The DNA of the CDR3 is TGTGCCAGCAGCTTGCTGGGACAGCCGAACACTGAAGCTTTCTTT. This sequence encodes CASSLLGQPNTEAFF. This chain connects TRBV5-4 to TRBJ1-1; 7 bases agree with TRBD1. This CDR3 spans 15 amino acids. The V segment lost 1 base and the J segment 1 base; nucleotides outside the gene matches: 4. Per germline, CDR1 SGHNT and CDR2 YYREEE (reference sequence).

This sequence joins TRBV19 and TRBJ1-2; 7 bases fit TRBD1. CDR3 size: 12 residues. Germline V gives CDR1 LNHDA, CDR2 SQIVND (reference sequence). With 3 bases clipped from V and 9 bases from J, the junction kept 4 bases outside the gene matches. The CDR3 nucleotides are TGTGCCAGTAGTATCCTACAGGGGAGCTACACCTTC. Translation: CASSILQGSYTF.

This chain uses TRBV5-8 with TRBJ1-4, with D hard to call. Germline lookup yields CDR1 SGHTS and CDR2 YDEGEE. This CDR3 comprises 15 residues. V lost 4 bases, J lost 4 bases, and 14 bases lay in between. The CDR3 nucleotides read TGTGCCAGCAGCCCCCGGGGTCAATATAATGAAAAACTGTTTTTT. This translates into CASSPRGQYNEKLFF.

The V call is TRBV7-7, the J call TRBJ2-1, with 8 bases lining up with TRBD1. This CDR3 is 14 amino acids long. J lost 6 bases, V lost 0 bases, and 1 base had no gene match. The germline CDR1 and CDR2 sequences are SSHAT and FNYEAQ (reference sequence). Written as DNA, the CDR3 is TGTGCCAGCAGCTTAGCGGGACAGGTCAATGAGCAGTTCTTC. Translating it yields CASSLAGQVNEQFF.

The chain recombines TRBV10-3 with TRBJ1-6; TRBD1 matches at 7 bases. This CDR3 contains 14 residues. J gave up 10 bases and V 11 bases, and 14 bases lay outside the gene matches. Germline lookup yields CDR1 ENHRY and CDR2 SYGVKD. The CDR3 DNA is TGTGCCGCGAGACGCGACAGGGCCCCGTCACCCCTCCACTTT. Its translation: CAARRDRAPSPLHF.

This chain links TRBV5-4 with TRBJ2-1, with TRBD2 identical over 11 bases. The CDR3 is 15 residues long. CDR1 SGHNT and CDR2 YYREEE come from the germline V gene (reference sequence). J lost 4 bases, V lost 5 bases, and 5 bases had no gene match. The CDR3 here is CASSLGTSGYNEQFF. The CDR3 region has the DNA TGTGCCAGCAGTCTAGGGACTAGCGGTTACAATGAGCAGTTCTTC.

The chain couples TRBV10-1 to TRBJ2-1, with D possibly being TRBD2 (5 bases). Per germline, CDR1 WNHNN and CDR2 SYGVQD (reference sequence). The CDR3 spans 14 residues. The V gene lost 2 bases and the J gene lost 8 bases, with 13 bases spanning the gap. CDR3 sequence reads: CASSESPGVYEQFF. In nucleotides, the CDR3 is TGCGCCAGCAGTGAGAGTCCCGGGGTCTATGAGCAGTTCTTC.

The rearrangement joins TRBV10-3 to TRBJ1-1, with 10 bases lining up with TRBD1. The CDR3 runs to 12 residues. J lost 5 bases, V lost 10 bases, and 4 bases had no gene match. CDR1 and CDR2 (germline): ENHRY, SYGVKD. CDR3 protein: CATADRGTEAFF. CDR3 DNA sequence: TGTGCCACGGCGGACAGGGGGACTGAAGCTTTCTTT.

The V gene is TRBV6-1, the J gene TRBJ1-2; 7 bases fit TRBD1. V lost 1 base to trimming and J lost 13 bases; unmatched junction nucleotides: 12. CDR3 length equals 14 residues. Per germline, CDR1 MNHNS and CDR2 SASEGT. Here the CDR3 reads CASSEVGETGCCTF. CDR3 in DNA: TGTGCCAGCAGTGAAGTGGGGGAGACAGGGTGTTGCACCTTC.

This clone has a single count. The rearrangement uses TRBV19 and TRBJ1-5, with 7 bases fitting TRBD1. The CDR3 has 16 amino acids. Germline trimming cut 1 base from V and 3 bases from J; bases unmatched to any gene: 6. CDR1 and CDR2 (germline): LNHDA, SQIVND (reference sequence). The CDR3 loop is CASSIARGLDNQPQHF. CDR3 DNA sequence: TGTGCCAGTAGTATAGCGAGGGGGCTCGACAATCAGCCCCAGCATTTT.

The chain has TRBV5-1 and TRBJ2-7; the match to TRBD2 covers 12 bases. In germline, CDR1 is SGHRS, CDR2 YFSETQ. V dropped 1 base and J dropped 2; count of bases not matched to a gene: 16. The CDR3 has 20 residues. CDR3 coding DNA: TGCGCCAGCAGCTTGTGGGCCGGGACCAGACTAGCGGGGGAACCCTACGAGCAGTACTTC. This gives the protein CASSLWAGTRLAGEPYEQYF.

The gene calls are TRBV12-5 and TRBJ1-1; the D gene is possibly TRBD1 (6 bases). CDR1 LGHNT and CDR2 FRNRAP come from the germline V gene. This CDR3 spans 12 amino acids. Trimming removed 3 bases from V and 8 bases from J, with 10 bases in between. CDR3 nucleotide sequence: TGTGCTAGTGGTTTAGGGACACCCGAAGCTTTCTTT. Encoded protein: CASGLGTPEAFF.